The 3 T cell receptor beta chains given below trace back to one sample, sequenced in a study of a mutant IDH1 vaccine in newly diagnosed glioma. Assay: immunoSEQ multiplex PCR; the TCRdb copy retains only in-frame clones and omits some. The table has about 96,000 clones, about 82% seen once. The time point is: baseline, week 1 (first vaccination visit). Treatment denoted: pre-vaccination baseline after standard-of-care therapy. Sequencing was performed on PBMCs, taken from a glioma patient treated with radiotherapy, temozolomide or both. Source of these receptors: a middle-aged man with glioma.

V usage is TRBV7-2 and J usage is TRBJ1-1; possible D gene TRBD1, 6 bases. This CDR3 region has 13 residues. Trimming cost V 10 bases and J 3 bases, with 15 bases left between them. The germline V gene encodes CDR1 SGHTA and CDR2 FQGNSA. Here the CDR3 DNA reads TGTGCCACCTCCTACAGGGTAGACACTGAAGCTTTCTTT. This translates into CATSYRVDTEAFF.

The chain has TRBV18 and TRBJ1-2, with 8 bases identical to TRBD1. V dropped 4 bases and J dropped 5; count of bases not matched to a gene: 6. The CDR3 length is 14 residues. Germline CDR1 KGHSH, CDR2 LQKENI. The CDR3 loop reads CASSLVTGAYGYTF. CDR3 bases: TGTGCCAGCTCACTGGTGACAGGGGCTTATGGCTACACCTTC.

The chain recombines TRBV5-6 with TRBJ1-2; D remains ambiguous. The CDR3 is 14 amino acids. Trimming took 4 bases from V and 1 from J, leaving 11 bases between them. Germline CDR1 SGHDT, CDR2 YYEEEE. CDR3 DNA sequence: TGTGCCAGCAGCCCCCCGGCAGTTAACTATGGCTACACCTTC. As protein: CASSPPAVNYGYTF.